The 16 T cell receptor beta chains below were found in one sample sequenced in a study of cytomegalovirus exposure and HLA in healthy donors. PCR primers comprised 60 Vbeta and 13 Jbeta primers. Generated by immunoSEQ multiplex PCR, the TCRdb table keeps only in-frame clones and is missing some. The sample contains roughly 200,000 clones, 87% of which appear only once. Material: PBMCs. The receptors come from a man aged 30 to 45 in good health and CMV-seronegative.

This clone was counted between two and nine times. V is TRBV7-2 and J is TRBJ2-2, with TRBD1 identical over 10 bases. Germline-derived CDR1 and CDR2 are SGHTA and FQGNSA. The CDR3 covers 17 residues. V lost 4 bases and J lost 5; bases outside the gene matches: 10. CDR3 nucleotides: TGTGCCAGCAGCTCACGTCACCGGACAGGGGGGACCGGGGAGCTGTTTTTT. Its protein is CASSSRHRTGGTGELFF.

The chain carries TRBV28 and TRBJ2-7, with D perhaps TRBD2 (5 bases). Per the germline V gene, CDR1 is MDHEN and CDR2 is SYDVKM. V lost 3 bases, J lost 3 bases, and 12 bases lay in between. This CDR3 is 14 amino acids long. Here the CDR3 DNA reads TGTGCCAGCAGTTTGAAGGAGCGGTACTACGAGCAGTACTTC. Residues: CASSLKERYYEQYF.

This clone was seen only a few times. The chain carries TRBV19 and TRBJ2-3; TRBD2 agrees at 7 bases. The CDR3 totals 12 residues. V trimming: 11 bases; J trimming: 6 bases; junction bases outside the gene matches: 8. CDR1 is LNHDA, CDR2 SQIVND, per germline (reference sequence). CDR3 nucleotide sequence: TGTGCCGCGGGACCCGGGAGGGATACGCAGTATTTT. Translation: CAAGPGRDTQYF.

The rearrangement uses TRBV4-3 and TRBJ1-6; D is undetermined. This CDR3 spans 15 amino acids. CDR1 LGHNA and CDR2 YSLEER come from the germline V gene. Trimming took off 0 bases at V and 7 bases at J, with 10 bases between the two ends. In DNA form, the CDR3 reads TGCGCCAGCAGCCAAGATGGGAGGCAAAATTCACCCCTCCACTTT. This gives the protein CASSQDGRQNSPLHF.

V is TRBV4-3 and J is TRBJ1-3, with D possibly being TRBD1 (5 bases). V was clipped by 0 bases and J by 4 bases, with 13 bases between them. This CDR3 contains 16 residues. CDR1 is LGHNA and CDR2 is YSLEER in the germline V gene. As DNA, the CDR3 is TGCGCCAGCAGCCAAGATCTGGCAGGGAAAGGAAACACCATATATTTT. It yields the protein CASSQDLAGKGNTIYF.

J is TRBJ2-6 and V is TRBV5-1, with TRBD1 identical over 11 bases. Trimming took 2 bases from V and 1 from J; bases not matched to a gene: 5. CDR3 length equals 18 residues. Germline V gene sequence: CDR1 SGHRS, CDR2 YFSETQ. Here the CDR3 DNA reads TGCGCCAGCAGCTTAGTGGGACAGGGGGAATCTGGGGCCAACGTCCTGACTTTC. Its protein product is CASSLVGQGESGANVLTF. The full variable domain, completed using reference TRBV5-1 and TRBJ2-6, is KAGVTQTPRYLIKTRGQQVTLSCSPISGHRSVSWYQQTPGQGLQFLFEYFSETQRNKGNFPGRFSGRQFSNSRSEMNVSTLELGDSALYLCASSLVGQGESGANVLTFGAGSRLTVL.

V is TRBV7-9 and J is TRBJ2-7, with TRBD1 matching 8 bases. CDR3 length: 15 residues. V gave up 5 bases and J gave up 7 bases; unmatched junction bases: 13. Germline CDR1 SEHNR, CDR2 FQNEAQ (reference sequence). CDR3 sequence: CASSLGDRREWEQYF. CDR3 in DNA: TGTGCCAGCAGCCTCGGGGACAGGCGTGAGTGGGAGCAGTACTTC.

This clone was detected only once. The V call is TRBV5-1, the J call TRBJ2-2; TRBD2 matches at 14 bases. The germline CDR1 and CDR2 sequences are SGHRS and YFSETQ. Losses at the gene ends were 4 bases for V and 6 bases for J; bases not matched to a gene: 5. This CDR3 region has 16 residues. DNA for the CDR3: TGCGCCAGCAGCCTGGGGACTAGCGGGAGCCCCGGGGAGCTGTTTTTT. It specifies CASSLGTSGSPGELFF.

The rearrangement links TRBV28 to TRBJ2-5; 16 nucleotides match TRBD2. CDR1 MDHEN and CDR2 SYDVKM come from the germline V gene. The CDR3 covers 22 residues. The trim removed 5 bases at V and 5 bases at J, leaving 23 bases unmatched. The CDR3 region has the DNA TGTGCCAGCAGTCGGCCGACCTCCCCGGGACTAGCGGGAGGGGGGGGGTGGGAGACCCAGTACTTC. It translates to CASSRPTSPGLAGGGGWETQYF.

The chain uses TRBV7-9 and TRBJ2-1; D may be TRBD2 (6 bases). V was shortened by 1 base and J by 6 bases, with 13 bases between the two germline ends. CDR3 length: 15 residues. The germline V gene encodes CDR1 SEHNR and CDR2 FQNEAQ (reference sequence). The CDR3 DNA follows: TGTGCCAGCAGCTTAGGAACGAGCGGGCTCAATGAGCAGTTCTTC. It codes for CASSLGTSGLNEQFF.

Turning to this clone: The junction shows a germline mismatch at one end, possibly a read error. The genes are TRBV7-9 and TRBJ1-2, with D uncertain. This CDR3 contains 14 residues. Germline CDR1 is SEHNR and CDR2 is FQNEAQ (reference sequence). CDR3 in amino acids: CSSSSYPGTVDYTF. The CDR3 nucleotides read TGTTCCAGCAGCTCCTATCCGGGAACAGTAGACTACACCTTC.

For this clone: The same CDR3 can be traced to other DNA sequences in this sample. This chain uses TRBV4-3 with TRBJ1-2; D is unresolved. The CDR3 is made up of 15 amino acids. V was clipped by 0 bases and J by 4 bases, with 12 bases between them. Germline V gives CDR1 LGHNA, CDR2 YSLEER. CDR3 protein: CASSQDMERGYGYTF. For the CDR3, the DNA is TGCGCCAGCAGCCAAGACATGGAAAGAGGCTATGGCTACACCTTC.

The J gene is TRBJ1-2, the V gene TRBV6-1; D call uncertain. Germline loops: CDR1 MNHNS, CDR2 SASEGT. Between the trimmed V and J ends, which lost 4 bases and 2 bases, there was a span of 14 bases. The CDR3 length is 15 residues. This CDR3 is CASSVTRRWNYGYTF. The CDR3 DNA is TGTGCCAGCAGTGTTACTCGCCGTTGGAACTATGGCTACACCTTC.

The CDR3 DNA is TGCGCCAGCAGCCAAGATGGGGCAGGGGTGGGCTACGAGCAGTACTTC. Protein: CASSQDGAGVGYEQYF. The chain combines TRBV4-3 with TRBJ2-5; D possibly corresponds to TRBD1 (6 bases). The assigned J gene may be wrong: the sequence end matches TRBJ2-7 better. The CDR3 totals 16 residues. Germline lookup yields CDR1 LGHNA and CDR2 YSLEER.

V is TRBV9 and J is TRBJ2-7; D may be TRBD2 (6 bases). From germline, CDR1 is SGDLS and CDR2 YYNGEE. The CDR3 runs 13 residues. Trimming took off 4 bases at V and 1 base at J, with 9 bases between the two ends. The CDR3 spells CASSPGGSYEQYF. The CDR3 coding sequence is TGTGCCAGCAGCCCCGGAGGGTCCTACGAGCAGTACTTC.

The V and J genes are TRBV27 and TRBJ1-6, with TRBD1 identical over 7 bases. CDR1 is MNHEY, CDR2 SMNVEV, per germline (reference sequence). The CDR3 has 16 amino acids. J lost 10 bases, V lost 9 bases, and 18 bases had no gene match. The chain's CDR3 is CASSLTGTGLWSPLHF. CDR3 DNA: TGTGCCAGTTCCCTGACAGGGACGGGTTTGTGGTCACCCCTCCACTTT.